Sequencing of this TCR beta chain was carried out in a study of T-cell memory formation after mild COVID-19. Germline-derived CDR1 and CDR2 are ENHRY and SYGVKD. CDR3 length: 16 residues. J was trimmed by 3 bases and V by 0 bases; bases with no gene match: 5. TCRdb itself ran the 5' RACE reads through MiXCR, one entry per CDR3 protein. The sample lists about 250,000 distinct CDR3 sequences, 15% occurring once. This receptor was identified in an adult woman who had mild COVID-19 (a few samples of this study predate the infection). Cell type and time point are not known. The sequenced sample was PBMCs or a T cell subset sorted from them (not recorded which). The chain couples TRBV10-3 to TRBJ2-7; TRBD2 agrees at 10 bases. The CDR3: CAISESGSGGDYEQYF. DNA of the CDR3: TGTGCCATCAGTGAGTCGGGCAGCGGGGGGGACTACGAGCAGTACTTC.